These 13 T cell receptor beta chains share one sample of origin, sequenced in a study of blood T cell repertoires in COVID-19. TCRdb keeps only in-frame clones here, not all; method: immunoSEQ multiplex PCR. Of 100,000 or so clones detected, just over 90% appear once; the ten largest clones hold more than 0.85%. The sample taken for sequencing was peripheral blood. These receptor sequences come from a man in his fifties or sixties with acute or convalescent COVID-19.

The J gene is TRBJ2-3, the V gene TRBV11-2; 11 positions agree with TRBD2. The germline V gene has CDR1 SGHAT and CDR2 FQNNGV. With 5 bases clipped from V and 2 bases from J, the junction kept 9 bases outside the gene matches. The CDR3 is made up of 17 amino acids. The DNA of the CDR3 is TGTGCCAGCAGCACTTGGCGACTAGCGGGATACACAGATACGCAGTATTTT. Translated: CASSTWRLAGYTDTQYF.

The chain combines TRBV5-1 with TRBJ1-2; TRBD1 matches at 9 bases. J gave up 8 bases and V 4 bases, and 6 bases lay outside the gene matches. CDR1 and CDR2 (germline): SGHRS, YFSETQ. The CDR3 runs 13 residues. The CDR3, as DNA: TGCGCCAGCAGCCAGACAGGGGGAAAGGGCTACACCTTC. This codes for CASSQTGGKGYTF. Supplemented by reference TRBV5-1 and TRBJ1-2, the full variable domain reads KAGVTQTPRYLIKTRGQQVTLSCSPISGHRSVSWYQQTPGQGLQFLFEYFSETQRNKGNFPGRFSGRQFSNSRSEMNVSTLELGDSALYLCASSQTGGKGYTFGSGTRLTVV.

CDR3 in amino acids: CASSIRGARGYTF. In DNA form, the CDR3 reads TGTGCCAGTAGTATCCGGGGGGCCAGGGGCTACACCTTC. The V and J genes are TRBV19 and TRBJ1-2; the D gene is possibly TRBD1 (6 bases). Germline assignment: CDR1 LNHDA and CDR2 SQIVND (reference sequence). The CDR3 spans 13 residues. V was cut by 3 bases and J by 8 bases, with 13 bases left in between.

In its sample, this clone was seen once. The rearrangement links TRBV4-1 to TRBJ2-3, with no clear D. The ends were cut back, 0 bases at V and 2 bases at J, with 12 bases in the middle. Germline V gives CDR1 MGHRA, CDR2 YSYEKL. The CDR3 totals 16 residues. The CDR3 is CASSQERGLDTDTQYF. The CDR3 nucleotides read TGCGCCAGCAGCCAAGAAAGAGGTCTAGACACAGATACGCAGTATTTT.

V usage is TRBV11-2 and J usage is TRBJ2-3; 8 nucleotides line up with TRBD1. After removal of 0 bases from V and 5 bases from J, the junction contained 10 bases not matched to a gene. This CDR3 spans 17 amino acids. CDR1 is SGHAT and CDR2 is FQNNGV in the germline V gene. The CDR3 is CASSLDPVQGVRDTQYF. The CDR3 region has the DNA TGTGCCAGCAGCTTAGATCCCGTACAGGGGGTCAGAGATACGCAGTATTTT.

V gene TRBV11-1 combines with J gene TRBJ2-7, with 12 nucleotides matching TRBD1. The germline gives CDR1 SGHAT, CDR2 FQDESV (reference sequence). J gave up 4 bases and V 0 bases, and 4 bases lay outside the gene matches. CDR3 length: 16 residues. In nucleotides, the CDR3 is TGTGCCAGCAGCTTAGCCCCGGGACAGGGGGCTTACGAGCAGTACTTC. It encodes CASSLAPGQGAYEQYF. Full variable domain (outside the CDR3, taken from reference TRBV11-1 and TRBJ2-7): EAEVAQSPRYKITEKSQAVAFWCDPISGHATLYWYRQILGQGPELLVQFQDESVVDDSQLPKDRFSAERLKGVDSTLKIQPAELGDSAMYLCASSLAPGQGAYEQYFGPGTRLTVT.

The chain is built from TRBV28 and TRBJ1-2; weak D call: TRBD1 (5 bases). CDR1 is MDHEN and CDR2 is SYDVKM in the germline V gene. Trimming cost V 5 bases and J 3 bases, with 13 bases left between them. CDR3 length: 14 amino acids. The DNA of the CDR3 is TGTGCCAGCAGTCCCCCCGACAGTTACTATGGCTACACCTTC. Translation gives CASSPPDSYYGYTF.

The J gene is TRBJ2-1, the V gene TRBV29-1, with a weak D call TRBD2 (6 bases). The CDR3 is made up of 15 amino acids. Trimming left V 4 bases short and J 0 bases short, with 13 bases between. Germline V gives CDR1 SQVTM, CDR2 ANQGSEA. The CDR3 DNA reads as TGCAGCGTTGGATTGTTCGGGAGCTCCTACAATGAGCAGTTCTTC. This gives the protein CSVGLFGSSYNEQFF.

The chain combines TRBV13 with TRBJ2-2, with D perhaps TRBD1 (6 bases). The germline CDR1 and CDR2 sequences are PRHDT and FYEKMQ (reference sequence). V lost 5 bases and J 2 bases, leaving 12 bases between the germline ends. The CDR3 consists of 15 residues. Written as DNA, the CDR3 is TGTGCCAGCAGCCTACAGGGTACAAACACCGGGGAGCTGTTTTTT. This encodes CASSLQGTNTGELFF.

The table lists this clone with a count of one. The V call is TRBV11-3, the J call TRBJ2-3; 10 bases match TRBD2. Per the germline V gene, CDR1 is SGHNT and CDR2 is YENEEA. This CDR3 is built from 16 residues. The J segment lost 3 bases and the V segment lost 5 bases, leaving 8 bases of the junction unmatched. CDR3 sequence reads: CASSPSGSGRTDTQYF. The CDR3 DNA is TGTGCCAGCAGCCCTAGCGGGAGTGGAAGGACAGATACGCAGTATTTT. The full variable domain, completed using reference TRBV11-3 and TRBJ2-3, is EAGVVQSPRYKIIEKKQPVAFWCNPISGHNTLYWYLQNLGQGPELLIRYENEEAVDDSQLPKDRFSAERLKGVDSTLKIQPAELGDSAVYLCASSPSGSGRTDTQYFGPGTRLTVL.

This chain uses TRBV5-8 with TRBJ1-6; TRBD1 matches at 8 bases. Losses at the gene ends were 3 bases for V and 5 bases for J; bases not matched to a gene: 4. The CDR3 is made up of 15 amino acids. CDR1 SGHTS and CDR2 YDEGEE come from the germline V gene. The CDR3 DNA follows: TGTGCCAGCAGCTATGGACAGGGCAATAATTCACCCCTCCACTTT. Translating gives CASSYGQGNNSPLHF.

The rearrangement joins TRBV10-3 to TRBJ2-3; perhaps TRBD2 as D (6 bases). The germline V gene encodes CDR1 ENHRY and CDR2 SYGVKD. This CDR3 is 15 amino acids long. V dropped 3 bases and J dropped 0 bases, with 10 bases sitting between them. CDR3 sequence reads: CAISETGLSTDTQYF. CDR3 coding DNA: TGTGCCATCAGTGAAACGGGACTTAGCACAGATACGCAGTATTTT.

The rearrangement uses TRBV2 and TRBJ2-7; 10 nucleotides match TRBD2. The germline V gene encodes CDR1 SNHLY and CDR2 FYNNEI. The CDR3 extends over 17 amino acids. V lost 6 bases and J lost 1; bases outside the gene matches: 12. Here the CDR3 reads CASSKEPPGLASYEQYF. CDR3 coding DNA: TGTGCCAGCAGCAAAGAACCACCGGGACTAGCGTCCTACGAGCAGTACTTC.